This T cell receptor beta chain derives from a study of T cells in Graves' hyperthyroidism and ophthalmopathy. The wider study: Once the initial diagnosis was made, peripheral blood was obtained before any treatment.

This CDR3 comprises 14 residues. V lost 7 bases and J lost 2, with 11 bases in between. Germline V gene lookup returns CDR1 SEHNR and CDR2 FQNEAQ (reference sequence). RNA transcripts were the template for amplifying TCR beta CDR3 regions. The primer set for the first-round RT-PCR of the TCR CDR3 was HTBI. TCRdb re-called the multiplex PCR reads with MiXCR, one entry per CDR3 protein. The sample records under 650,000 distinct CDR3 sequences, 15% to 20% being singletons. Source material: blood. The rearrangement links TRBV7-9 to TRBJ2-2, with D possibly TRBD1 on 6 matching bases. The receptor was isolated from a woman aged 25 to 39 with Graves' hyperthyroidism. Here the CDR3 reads CASKDRLNTGELFF. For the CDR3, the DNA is TGTGCCAGCAAGGACAGACTCAACACCGGGGAGCTGTTTTTT.